This note documents a single TCR beta chain sequence. The sample belongs to a study of shared clonotypes between healthy human individuals. Generated by immunoSEQ multiplex PCR, the TCRdb table keeps only in-frame clones and is missing some. The profile shows about 820,000 clones, roughly 92% of them singletons. Terminally differentiated effector memory CD45RA+ cells were excluded from the naive CD8 cells, which were CD45RO-negative and positively selected for CCR7. The donor population consisted of healthy HIV-negative adults with no recent acute infections or vaccinations. The clonotype originates from a young man in good health. Input material: naive CD8+ T cells sorted from blood.

CDR3 residues: CASSYTASYTYNEQFF. CDR3 in DNA: TGTGCCAGCAGTTACACTGCGAGCTACACCTACAATGAGCAGTTCTTC. The V call is TRBV6-5, the J call TRBJ2-1; D remains ambiguous. With 2 bases removed from V and 2 bases from J, the gap between germline ends came to 13 bases. The germline V gene has CDR1 MNHEY and CDR2 SVGAGI. The CDR3 loop spans 16 amino acids.